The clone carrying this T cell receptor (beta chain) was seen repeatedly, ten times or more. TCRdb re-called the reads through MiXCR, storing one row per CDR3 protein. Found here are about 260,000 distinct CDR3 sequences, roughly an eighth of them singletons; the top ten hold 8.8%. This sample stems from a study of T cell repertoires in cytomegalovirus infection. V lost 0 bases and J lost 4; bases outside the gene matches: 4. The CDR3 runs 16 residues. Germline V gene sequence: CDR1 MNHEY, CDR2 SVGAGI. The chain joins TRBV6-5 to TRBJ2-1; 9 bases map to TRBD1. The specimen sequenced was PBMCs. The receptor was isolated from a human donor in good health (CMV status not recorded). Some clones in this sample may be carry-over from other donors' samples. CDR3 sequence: CASSYSHGTGYNEQFF. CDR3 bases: TGTGCCAGCAGTTACTCGCACGGGACAGGGTACAATGAGCAGTTCTTC.